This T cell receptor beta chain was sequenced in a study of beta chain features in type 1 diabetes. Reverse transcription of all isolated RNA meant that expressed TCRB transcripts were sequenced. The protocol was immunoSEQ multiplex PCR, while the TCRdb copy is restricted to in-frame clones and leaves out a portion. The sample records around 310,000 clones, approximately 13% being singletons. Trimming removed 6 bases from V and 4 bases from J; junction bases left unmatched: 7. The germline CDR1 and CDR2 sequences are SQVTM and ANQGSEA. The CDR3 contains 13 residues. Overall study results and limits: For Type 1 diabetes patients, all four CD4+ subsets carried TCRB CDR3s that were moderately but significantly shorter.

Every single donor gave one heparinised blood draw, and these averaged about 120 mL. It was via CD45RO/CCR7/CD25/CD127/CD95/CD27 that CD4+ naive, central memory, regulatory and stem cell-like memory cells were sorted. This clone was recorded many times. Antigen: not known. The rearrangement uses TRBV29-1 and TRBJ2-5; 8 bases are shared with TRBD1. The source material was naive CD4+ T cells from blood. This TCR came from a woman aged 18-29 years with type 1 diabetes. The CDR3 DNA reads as TGCAGCGTCGACGGACAGGGACGAGAGACCCAGTACTTC. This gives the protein CSVDGQGRETQYF.